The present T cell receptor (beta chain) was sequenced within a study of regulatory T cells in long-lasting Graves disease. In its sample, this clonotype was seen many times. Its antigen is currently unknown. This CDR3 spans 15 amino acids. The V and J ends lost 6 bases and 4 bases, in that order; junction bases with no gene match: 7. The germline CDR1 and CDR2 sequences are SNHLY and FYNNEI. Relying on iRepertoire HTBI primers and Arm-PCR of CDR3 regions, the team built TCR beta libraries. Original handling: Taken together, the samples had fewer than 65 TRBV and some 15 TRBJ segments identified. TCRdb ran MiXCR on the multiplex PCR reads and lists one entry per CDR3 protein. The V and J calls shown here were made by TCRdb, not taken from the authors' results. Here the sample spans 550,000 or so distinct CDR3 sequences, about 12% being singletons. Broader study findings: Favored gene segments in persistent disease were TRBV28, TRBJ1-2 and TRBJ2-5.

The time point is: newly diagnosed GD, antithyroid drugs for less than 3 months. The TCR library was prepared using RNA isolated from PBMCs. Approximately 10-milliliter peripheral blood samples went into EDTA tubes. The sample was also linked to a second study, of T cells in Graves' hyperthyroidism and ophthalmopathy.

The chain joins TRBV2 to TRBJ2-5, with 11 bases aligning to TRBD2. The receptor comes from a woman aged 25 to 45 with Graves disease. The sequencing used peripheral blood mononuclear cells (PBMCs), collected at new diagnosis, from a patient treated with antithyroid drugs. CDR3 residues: CASRGFGLAGETQYF. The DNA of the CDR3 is TGTGCCAGCAGAGGTTTCGGACTAGCGGGAGAGACCCAGTACTTC.